This T cell receptor (beta chain) was sequenced in a study of identical twins. Regarding the study as a whole: For monozygotic twins, models underestimated out-of-frame TCR alpha sharing.

A universal primer site arose from template switching, and cDNA bore unique molecular identifiers. MiXCR, applied by TCRdb to the 5' RACE reads, yields one record per CDR3 protein. Counted here are roughly 690,000 distinct CDR3 sequences, 5.5% to 6.5% occurring once; the ten biggest clones make up about 1.8%. This clonotype has more than one count but fewer than ten. The antigen remains unidentified. This receptor was taken from a man aged 18-30 years in good health. The sample taken for sequencing was naive T cells sorted from blood.

The CDR3 sequence: CASSSPAHTQYF. In DNA, the CDR3 is TGTGCCAGCAGTTCCCCCGCCCATACGCAGTATTTT. The gene calls are TRBV12-3 or TRBV12-4 and TRBJ2-3; D not certain. The CDR3 totals 12 residues. Trimming left V 4 bases short and J 7 bases short, with 9 bases between.